Following are 12 T cell receptor beta chains from one sample sequenced in a study of blood T cell repertoires in COVID-19. Profiled with immunoSEQ multiplex PCR; TCRdb holds only in-frame clones, not every one. The sample consists of about 190,000 clones, around 82% of them appearing once. Input material: peripheral blood. The receptors stem from a man aged 45-60 years with active or convalescent COVID-19.

Only one count was recorded for this clone. J is TRBJ2-2 and V is TRBV11-2; D is unresolved. Germline V gene lookup returns CDR1 SGHAT and CDR2 FQNNGV. V was trimmed by 4 bases and J by 1 base, leaving 10 bases between them. The CDR3 runs to 15 residues. As DNA, the CDR3 is TGTGCCAGCAGCTCGAGTAAAGAGAACACCGGGGAGCTGTTTTTT. Protein sequence: CASSSSKENTGELFF.

The chain recombines TRBV24-1 with TRBJ1-5; possibly TRBD1 for D (5 bases). The CDR3 contains 16 residues. Germline-derived CDR1 and CDR2 are KGHDR and SFDVKD. With 4 bases removed from V and 6 bases from J, the gap between germline ends came to 18 bases. CDR3 coding DNA: TGTGCCACCAGTGAGTCCGCAGGGTTTATAGGTCAGCCCCAGCATTTT. Its protein is CATSESAGFIGQPQHF.

This chain uses TRBV5-1 with TRBJ2-6; no definite D call. Trimming removed 0 bases from V and 4 bases from J, with 14 bases in between. Germline CDR1 reads SGHRS; CDR2 reads YFSETQ. This CDR3 comprises 17 residues. The CDR3 DNA reads TGCGCCAGCAGCTTGGATGGCGGCGGAATAGGGGCCAACGTCCTGACTTTC. This gives the protein CASSLDGGGIGANVLTF.

This clone was recorded only once. The chain is built from TRBV7-9 and TRBJ1-1; a weak D match, TRBD1 (5 bases). V dropped 1 base and J dropped 7 bases, with 19 bases sitting between them. The germline V gene encodes CDR1 SEHNR and CDR2 FQNEAQ (reference sequence). The CDR3 is 16 residues long. CDR3 sequence reads: CASSLGSQGFTDEAFF. The CDR3 region has the DNA TGTGCCAGCAGCTTAGGCAGTCAGGGATTTACGGATGAAGCTTTCTTT.

This chain connects TRBV4-1 to TRBJ2-7; 7 bases are a match to TRBD2. CDR1 and CDR2 from the germline V gene are MGHRA and YSYEKL. CDR3 length equals 18 residues. After removal of 5 bases from V and 5 bases from J, the junction contained 21 bases not matched to a gene. The CDR3 protein is CASSSEPGLRLARNEQYF. In DNA, the CDR3 is TGCGCCAGCAGCTCAGAACCTGGGCTGCGACTAGCTCGCAACGAGCAGTACTTC.

The gene calls are TRBV5-1 and TRBJ2-1; the match to TRBD2 covers 10 bases. CDR1 SGHRS and CDR2 YFSETQ come from the germline V gene. This CDR3 contains 15 residues. J lost 6 bases, V lost 1 base, and 4 bases had no gene match. In DNA form, the CDR3 reads TGCGCCAGCAGCTTGTCACTAGCGGGAATCAATGAGCAGTTCTTC. It codes for CASSLSLAGINEQFF.

The chain employs TRBV3-1 (or the pseudogene TRBV3-2) and TRBJ2-1; maybe TRBD2 (6 bases). The CDR3 has 15 amino acids. The V and J ends lost 1 base and 1 base respectively, with 8 bases between them. The germline V gene encodes CDR1 LGHDT and CDR2 YNNKEL (reference sequence). The CDR3 loop reads CASSQAGVSYNEQFF. As DNA, the CDR3 is TGTGCCAGCAGCCAAGCGGGAGTTTCCTACAATGAGCAGTTCTTC.

The table lists this clone with a count of one. This rearrangement joins TRBV19 to TRBJ1-5; D not certain. The CDR3 runs 13 residues. The germline V and J ends were trimmed by 8 bases and 5 bases, with 13 bases remaining between them. CDR1 LNHDA and CDR2 SQIVND come from the germline V gene (reference sequence). The CDR3 coding sequence is TGTGCCAGTTCGGTAGGAGGGTATCAGCCCCAGCATTTT. Translated, it gives CASSVGGYQPQHF.

The chain is built from TRBV14 and TRBJ1-6; D is unresolved. Trimming took off 3 bases at V and 11 bases at J, with 8 bases between the two ends. The length of the CDR3 is 12 residues. CDR1 SGHDN and CDR2 FVKESK come from the germline V gene. This chain's CDR3 is CASSHRRPPLHF. CDR3 nucleotides: TGTGCCAGCAGCCATCGGAGGCCACCCCTCCACTTT.

This rearrangement joins TRBV9 to TRBJ1-1, with D possibly being TRBD1 (5 bases). The CDR3 extends over 13 amino acids. Trimming left V 2 bases short and J 3 bases short, with 8 bases between. CDR1 and CDR2 from the germline V gene are SGDLS and YYNGEE. This chain's CDR3 is CASSVTGYTEAFF. The CDR3 nucleotides are TGTGCCAGCAGCGTTACAGGATACACTGAAGCTTTCTTT.

Comments on this clone: Relative to the germline gene, one junction end is altered; a read error may explain this. The chain joins TRBV7-2 to TRBJ2-3; a weak D match, TRBD1 (5 bases). The germline CDR1 and CDR2 sequences are SGHTA and FQGNSA. CDR3 size: 13 residues. This chain's CDR3 is CASSPPSTDKQYF. The CDR3, as DNA: TGTGCCAGCAGCCCACCATCGACAGATAAGCAGTATTTT.

The chain couples TRBV4-1 to TRBJ2-7; 8 bases align to TRBD2. Germline CDR1 is MGHRA and CDR2 is YSYEKL. CDR3 size: 15 residues. Unmatched junction bases numbered 10, after V lost 5 bases and J lost 4 bases. CDR3 in amino acids: CASSLTSGSKYEQYF. The CDR3 DNA follows: TGCGCCAGCAGCTTGACAAGCGGGAGCAAATACGAGCAGTACTTC.